The 32 T cell receptor beta chains reported below all come from one sample, sequenced in a study of CD8 T cells in Susac syndrome. A quantity of about 0.45 to 1 ug RNA underwent reverse transcription using random hexamers. TCRdb reprocessed the immunoSEQ multiplex PCR reads via MiXCR and lists one record per CDR3 protein. This sample carries roughly 150,000 distinct CDR3 sequences, roughly 95% of them seen once, and the ten largest clones take roughly 0.15%. Sequencing used CD8+ T cells from PBMCs. The receptor source for this set is a human donor with multiple sclerosis.

The chain uses TRBV2 and TRBJ1-6, with D unclear. The CDR3 consists of 14 residues. Per the germline V gene, CDR1 is SNHLY and CDR2 is FYNNEI. V was clipped by 8 bases and J by 5 bases, with 13 bases between them. The DNA of the CDR3 is TGTGCCAGCCCGAAAGGCGTCGATAATTCACCCCTCCACTTT. Amino acid sequence: CASPKGVDNSPLHF.

The chain joins TRBV4-2 to TRBJ2-3; a weak D match, TRBD2 (6 bases). The CDR3 has 15 residues. Germline V gene sequence: CDR1 LGHNA, CDR2 YNFKEQ. Deletions cut 6 bases from V and 6 bases from J, with 19 bases between. The CDR3 loop is CASSRGTGSADTQYF. CDR3 bases: TGTGCCAGCAGTCGGGGGACGGGGAGCGCGGATACGCAGTATTTT.

In DNA, the CDR3 is TGCAGTGCTAGAGATCAGAGACTAGCCCGGAGGAATGAGCAGTTCTTC. This codes for CSARDQRLARRNEQFF. This sequence joins TRBV20-1 and TRBJ2-1, with 7 bases identical to TRBD2. The CDR3 has 16 amino acids. The V gene's germline CDR1 is DFQATT and CDR2 SNEGSKA (reference sequence). V trimming: 0 bases; J trimming: 7 bases; junction bases outside the gene matches: 12.

V gene TRBV15 combines with J gene TRBJ2-5; 7 bases are a match to TRBD1. Germline assignment: CDR1 LNHNV and CDR2 YYDKDF (reference sequence). This CDR3 is 14 amino acids long. The junction had 8 bases not matched to a gene; V was cut back by 5 bases and J by 5 bases. The CDR3 region has the DNA TGTGCCACCAGCGCTACAGGGGAGCGGGAGACCCAGTACTTC. It is translated as CATSATGERETQYF.

J is TRBJ1-2 and V is TRBV29-1; 7 nucleotides line up with TRBD1. This CDR3 contains 13 residues. CDR1 and CDR2 (germline): SQVTM, ANQGSEA. With 4 bases clipped from V and 2 bases from J, the junction kept 4 bases outside the gene matches. Here the CDR3 reads CSVGGGQNYGYTF. CDR3 coding DNA: TGCAGCGTTGGGGGGGGACAGAACTATGGCTACACCTTC.

The V and J genes are TRBV7-8 and TRBJ2-1; D possibly matches TRBD1 or TRBD2 (5 bases each). The CDR3 spans 15 residues. The germline V gene has CDR1 SGHVS and CDR2 FQNEAQ. V was cut by 5 bases and J by 7 bases, with 18 bases left in between. CDR3 nucleotide sequence: TGTGCCAGCAGCCATGGAGCGCTTTGGGGGAATGAGCAGTTCTTC. Protein: CASSHGALWGNEQFF.

V gene TRBV27 combines with J gene TRBJ1-2; D ambiguous. Germline assignment: CDR1 MNHEY and CDR2 SMNVEV (reference sequence). There are 15 residues in the CDR3. Trimming removed 5 bases at V and 3 bases at J, with 16 bases between. Written as DNA, the CDR3 is TGTGCCAGCAGTCCCAGACCCTGGGGTTACTATGGCTACACCTTC. Residues: CASSPRPWGYYGYTF.

The CDR3 loop reads CASTGEETQYF. DNA for the CDR3: TGTGCCAGCACAGGGGAAGAGACCCAGTACTTC. V is TRBV2 and J is TRBJ2-5; D may be TRBD1 (6 bases). Trimming took off 7 bases at V and 3 bases at J, with 6 bases between the two ends. CDR1 and CDR2 from the germline V gene are SNHLY and FYNNEI. The CDR3 covers 11 residues.

In its sample, this clonotype was seen once. This rearrangement joins TRBV5-1 to TRBJ2-1; D is unresolved. Germline V CDR1 and CDR2: SGHRS, YFSETQ. This CDR3 has 15 residues. Deletions cut 0 bases from V and 4 bases from J, with 11 bases between. In DNA, the CDR3 is TGCGCCAGCAGCTTGGGGCCAGGAGTGTACAATGAGCAGTTCTTC. Amino acids: CASSLGPGVYNEQFF.

The rearrangement uses TRBV27 and TRBJ1-5; 7 bases are shared with TRBD1. Germline assignment: CDR1 MNHEY and CDR2 SMNVEV (reference sequence). The CDR3 contains 15 residues. V lost 5 bases to trimming and J lost 0 bases; unmatched junction nucleotides: 4. The chain's CDR3 is CASSTKGASNQPQHF. CDR3 bases: TGTGCCAGCAGTACAAAGGGGGCTAGCAATCAGCCCCAGCATTTT.

The chain is built from TRBV5-5 and TRBJ1-4, with D perhaps TRBD1 (6 bases). Germline CDR1 reads SGHKS; CDR2 reads YYEKEE (reference sequence). The CDR3 has 14 amino acids. V shed 0 bases and J shed 14 bases, with 17 bases lying between them. The CDR3, as DNA: TGTGCCAGCAGCTTGGCGACAGGACACGGGAGTCTGTTTTTT. The encoded protein is CASSLATGHGSLFF. Full variable domain (missing parts from reference TRBV5-5 and TRBJ1-4): DAGVTQSPTHLIKTRGQQVTLRCSPISGHKSVSWYQQVLGQGPQFIFQYYEKEERGRGNFPDRFSARQFPNYSSELNVNALLLGDSALYLCASSLATGHGSLFFGSGTQLSVL.

The rearrangement links TRBV2 to TRBJ1-1; D unresolved. There are 12 residues in the CDR3. Germline V gene lookup returns CDR1 SNHLY and CDR2 FYNNEI. Trimming shortened V by 7 bases and J by 0 bases, and 6 bases separated the two germline ends. CDR3 amino acids: CASIYMNTEAFF. The CDR3 bases are TGTGCCAGCATTTATATGAACACTGAAGCTTTCTTT.

This chain joins TRBV7-9 and TRBJ2-7, with D uncertain. The CDR3 length is 13 residues. Germline assignment: CDR1 SEHNR and CDR2 FQNEAQ (reference sequence). V was shortened by 5 bases and J by 6 bases, with 14 bases between the two germline ends. CDR3: CASSPMGKGEQYV. CDR3 nucleotide sequence: TGTGCCAGCAGCCCCATGGGGAAGGGCGAGCAGTACGTC.

The gene calls are TRBV29-1 and TRBJ2-2, with D unclear. Between the trimmed V and J ends, which lost 2 bases and 6 bases, there was a span of 10 bases. The CDR3 covers 13 residues. CDR1 is SQVTM and CDR2 is ANQGSEA in the germline V gene. The CDR3 loop reads CSVEQRSAGELFF. The CDR3 DNA reads as TGCAGCGTTGAACAAAGGTCGGCCGGGGAGCTGTTTTTT.

V usage is TRBV29-1 and J usage is TRBJ1-1; D unresolved. This CDR3 comprises 16 residues. The V end was cut by 4 bases, the J end by 3 bases, with 21 bases between. Germline V CDR1 and CDR2: SQVTM, ANQGSEA. CDR3 region: CSVGFGGAPSDTEAFF. CDR3 nucleotides: TGCAGCGTTGGATTTGGCGGCGCCCCGTCGGACACTGAAGCTTTCTTT.

The chain links TRBV27 to TRBJ2-7; D is undetermined. Germline V gene sequence: CDR1 MNHEY, CDR2 SMNVEV (reference sequence). The CDR3 loop spans 14 amino acids. V dropped 2 bases and J dropped 1 base, with 9 bases sitting between them. CDR3 coding DNA: TGTGCCAGCAGTTTAACGCAGGCTTCCTACGAGCAGTACGTC. It codes for CASSLTQASYEQYV.

The chain joins TRBV12-3 or TRBV12-4 to TRBJ1-2; maybe TRBD1 (5 bases). Trimming shortened V by 1 base and J by 3 bases, and 12 bases separated the two germline ends. This CDR3 region has 15 residues. The CDR3 region is CASSLVLGDDYGYTF. CDR3 bases: TGTGCCAGCAGTTTAGTCCTAGGGGACGACTATGGCTACACCTTC.

The chain is built from TRBV24-1 and TRBJ2-7, with TRBD2 matching over 7 bases. The CDR3 is 13 amino acids. Germline V CDR1 and CDR2: KGHDR, SFDVKD. The CDR3 protein is CATSEGGTVRECV. In DNA, the CDR3 is TGTGCCACCAGTGAGGGGGGGACCGTCAGGGAGTGCGTC.

This chain uses TRBV6-5 with TRBJ2-7; no clear D gene. The V gene's germline CDR1 is MNHEY and CDR2 SVGAGI. This CDR3 is built from 14 residues. V was clipped by 2 bases and J by 2 bases, with 10 bases between them. In DNA form, the CDR3 reads TGTGCCAGCAGTTACCGAGGCACTCCCTACGAGCAGTACTTC. The encoded protein is CASSYRGTPYEQYF.

V usage is TRBV20-1 and J usage is TRBJ2-5, with D hard to call. The CDR3 runs 10 residues. Germline V gene sequence: CDR1 DFQATT, CDR2 SNEGSKA (reference sequence). V shed 6 bases and J shed 3 bases, with 5 bases lying between them. The CDR3 is CSAPEETQYF. The CDR3 DNA sequence: TGCAGTGCACCCGAAGAGACCCAGTACTTC.

The genes are TRBV3-1 and TRBJ2-7, with no clear D. V dropped 6 bases and J dropped 1 base, with 7 bases sitting between them. CDR1 is LGHDT and CDR2 is YNNKEL in the germline V gene (reference sequence). This CDR3 is 12 amino acids long. CDR3 sequence (DNA): TGTGCCAGCAGTGGGGTTTCCTACGAGCAGTACTTC. This gives the protein CASSGVSYEQYF.

This clonotype showed up just a few times. V gene TRBV30 combines with J gene TRBJ2-7; D may be TRBD1 (6 bases). The CDR3 consists of 14 residues. V lost 2 bases, J lost 4 bases, and 15 bases lay in between. CDR1 is GTSNPN and CDR2 is SVGIG in the germline V gene (reference sequence). In DNA, the CDR3 is TGTGCCTGGAGTCTACAGGGAACGCGGTACGAGCAGTACGTC. It translates to CAWSLQGTRYEQYV.

This clonotype has a single count. V gene TRBV12-3 or TRBV12-4 combines with J gene TRBJ1-4; D unresolved. This CDR3 comprises 14 residues. V was cut by 4 bases and J by 3 bases, with 9 bases left in between. The CDR3 nucleotides read TGTGCCAGCAGTTCCCAATCATCTAATGAAAAACTGTTTTTT. It specifies CASSSQSSNEKLFF.

This clonotype was picked up a small number of times. A much larger clonotype is one base distant, so this may be a read error. The rearrangement uses TRBV11-2 and TRBJ1-1; weak D call: TRBD1 (5 bases). Germline V gives CDR1 SGHAT, CDR2 FQNNGV. The V and J ends lost 4 bases and 4 bases respectively, with 7 bases between them. This CDR3 spans 12 amino acids. The CDR3 protein is CASSSGGTEAFF. CDR3 sequence (DNA): TGTGCCAGCAGCTCGGGGGGCACTGAAGCTTTCTTT.

The V and J genes are TRBV9 and TRBJ2-1, with D possibly called TRBD1 or TRBD2 (5 bases each). The CDR3 extends over 17 amino acids. The germline CDR1 and CDR2 sequences are SGDLS and YYNGEE. Between the trimmed V and J ends, which lost 1 base and 4 bases, there was a span of 18 bases. The CDR3 DNA reads TGTGCCAGCAGCGTATTCGGAAGTGGGACGGCATACAATGAGCAGTTCTTC. Translation: CASSVFGSGTAYNEQFF.

The chain couples TRBV12-3 or TRBV12-4 to TRBJ1-1; 9 bases map to TRBD1. This CDR3 is built from 13 residues. J was trimmed by 7 bases and V by 5 bases; bases with no gene match: 5. In DNA form, the CDR3 reads TGTGCCAGCAGTCACAGGGGGCCTGATGAAGCTTTCTTT. It yields the protein CASSHRGPDEAFF.

The gene calls are TRBV29-1 and TRBJ2-1; TRBD2 matches at 9 bases. The J segment lost 6 bases and the V segment lost 0 bases, leaving 9 bases of the junction unmatched. This CDR3 is 16 amino acids long. Germline-derived CDR1 and CDR2 are SQVTM and ANQGSEA. CDR3 in amino acids: CSVEDLASGILNEQFF. The CDR3 bases are TGCAGCGTTGAAGATTTGGCTAGCGGGATACTCAATGAGCAGTTCTTC.

This rearrangement joins TRBV27 to TRBJ1-5; a weak D match, TRBD1 (5 bases). V lost 6 bases to trimming and J lost 2 bases, with 14 bases between them. CDR1 and CDR2 from the germline V gene are MNHEY and SMNVEV (reference sequence). This CDR3 comprises 15 residues. CDR3 coding DNA: TGTGCCAGCAGCCCCGCAGGGTTGGGCAATCAGCCCCAGCATTTT. As protein: CASSPAGLGNQPQHF.

The chain has TRBV29-1 and TRBJ2-3, with 12 bases that match TRBD2. The CDR3 length is 18 residues. J gave up 6 bases and V 5 bases, and 18 bases lay outside the gene matches. Germline V lookup: CDR1 SQVTM, CDR2 ANQGSEA. The CDR3 DNA follows: TGCAGCGTTACGGGACTAGCGGGCTGGTTGTCGGTCGTGGATACGCAGTATTTT. Residues: CSVTGLAGWLSVVDTQYF.

This clonotype was observed once. This chain connects TRBV14 to TRBJ2-7; D might be TRBD2 (5 bases). The V gene lost 0 bases and the J gene lost 7 bases, with 16 bases spanning the gap. In germline, CDR1 is SGHDN, CDR2 FVKESK. The CDR3 spans 15 residues. CDR3 DNA sequence: TGTGCCAGCAGCCAAGAGGTGGAGCCTACGGGGGAGCAGTACTTC. It yields the protein CASSQEVEPTGEQYF.

This chain uses TRBV7-9 with TRBJ2-5, with a weak D call TRBD1 (5 bases). Trimming took off 2 bases at V and 2 bases at J, with 9 bases between the two ends. CDR3 length: 14 residues. From germline, CDR1 is SEHNR and CDR2 FQNEAQ (reference sequence). CDR3 DNA sequence: TGTGCCAGCAGCTTAACGACAGTTCAAGAGACCCAGTACTTC. Its protein product is CASSLTTVQETQYF.

This clonotype showed up just once. This chain joins TRBV3-1 and TRBJ2-7; 10 nucleotides agree with TRBD1. This CDR3 is built from 15 residues. CDR1 and CDR2 from the germline V gene are LGHDT and YNNKEL (reference sequence). Unmatched junction bases numbered 5, after V lost 1 base and J lost 5 bases. This chain's CDR3 is CASSQATGGIHEQYF. In DNA form, the CDR3 reads TGTGCCAGCAGCCAAGCGACAGGGGGCATTCACGAGCAGTACTTC.